Below, 19 T cell receptor beta chains from the same sample are listed, as sequenced in a study of blood T cell repertoires in COVID-19. Only in-frame clones appear in the TCRdb table, and some are missing; sequencing was by immunoSEQ multiplex PCR. This sample has 280,000 or so clones, with approximately 85% found just once. The source material was peripheral blood. The receptors here all came from a man younger than 30 with active or convalescent COVID-19.

The chain has TRBV2 and TRBJ1-3, with 8 bases identical to TRBD1. The CDR3 consists of 15 residues. V dropped 4 bases and J dropped 2; count of bases not matched to a gene: 4. Germline V gene sequence: CDR1 SNHLY, CDR2 FYNNEI. The CDR3 is CASSVDRDPGNTIYF. The CDR3 region has the DNA TGTGCCAGCAGTGTGGACAGGGACCCTGGAAACACCATATATTTT.

The chain uses TRBV19 and TRBJ1-3, with a weak D call TRBD1 (5 bases). Germline loops: CDR1 LNHDA, CDR2 SQIVND (reference sequence). The CDR3 contains 14 residues. V was shortened by 9 bases and J by 0 bases, with 12 bases between the two germline ends. This CDR3 is CASGPQGSGNTIYF. For the CDR3, the DNA is TGTGCCAGCGGCCCCCAGGGCTCTGGAAACACCATATATTTT.

CDR3 sequence: CASSVGGVNQPQHF. Written as DNA, the CDR3 is TGTGCCAGCAGCGTAGGCGGGGTCAATCAGCCCCAGCATTTT. The chain has TRBV9 and TRBJ1-5; D remains ambiguous. The CDR3 is made up of 14 amino acids. Germline V CDR1 and CDR2: SGDLS, YYNGEE. Trimming took 0 bases from V and 3 from J, leaving 7 bases between them.

The table lists this clone with a count of one. The V gene is TRBV10-3, the J gene TRBJ2-6; TRBD1 matches 8 bases. V gave up 6 bases and J gave up 0 bases; unmatched junction bases: 16. Per germline, CDR1 ENHRY and CDR2 SYGVKD. The CDR3 totals 20 residues. For the CDR3, the DNA is TGTGCCATCAGATGGGAGACAGGGGTATTGGAGGCCTCTGGGGCCAACGTCCTGACTTTC. This sequence encodes CAIRWETGVLEASGANVLTF.

V usage is TRBV10-3 and J usage is TRBJ2-5; possible D gene TRBD1, 6 bases. V was clipped by 6 bases and J by 2 bases, with 10 bases between them. Germline CDR1 reads ENHRY; CDR2 reads SYGVKD. The CDR3 is 13 residues long. The CDR3 sequence: CAIREDSQETQYF. CDR3 in DNA: TGTGCCATCAGGGAGGACAGTCAAGAGACCCAGTACTTC.

The chain combines TRBV13 with TRBJ2-3, with D perhaps TRBD2 (6 bases). CDR1 PRHDT and CDR2 FYEKMQ come from the germline V gene (reference sequence). The CDR3 has 14 residues. Trimming stripped 3 bases from V and 5 bases from J, with 12 bases between. CDR3 coding DNA: TGTGCCAGCAGCTTGGGGGGACTGCTAGATACGCAGTATTTT. Translating gives CASSLGGLLDTQYF.

The chain recombines TRBV6-5 with TRBJ1-3; weak D call: TRBD1 (5 bases). Germline V gives CDR1 MNHEY, CDR2 SVGAGI. V lost 5 bases and J 0 bases, leaving 8 bases between the germline ends. This CDR3 has 14 residues. The CDR3 sequence: CASSKGISGNTIYF. The CDR3 DNA reads TGTGCCAGCAGTAAGGGGATCTCTGGAAACACCATATATTTT.

The V gene is TRBV6-2 or TRBV6-3, the J gene TRBJ2-1; TRBD2 matches 9 bases. The CDR3 contains 15 residues. The V gene's germline CDR1 is MNHEY and CDR2 SVGEGT. With V trimmed by 3 bases and J by 7 bases, 7 bases remained unmatched. The CDR3 protein is CASSYGFSGGNEQFF. For the CDR3, the DNA is TGTGCCAGCAGTTATGGGTTTAGCGGGGGAAATGAGCAGTTCTTC.

This clone is a singleton in its sample. This chain connects TRBV19 to TRBJ1-5; D remains ambiguous. The germline V gene has CDR1 LNHDA and CDR2 SQIVND (reference sequence). Trimming shortened V by 3 bases and J by 0 bases, and 9 bases separated the two germline ends. CDR3 size: 15 residues. In DNA form, the CDR3 reads TGTGCCAGTAGTATTACGGTCTATAGCAATCAGCCCCAGCATTTT. Its translation: CASSITVYSNQPQHF.

The chain joins TRBV27 to TRBJ1-1; no firm D call. This CDR3 contains 11 residues. Trimming cost V 8 bases and J 4 bases, with 8 bases left between them. The germline V gene encodes CDR1 MNHEY and CDR2 SMNVEV (reference sequence). The CDR3 region has the DNA TGTGCCAGCCAAGAGGGCACTGAAGCTTTCTTT. It is translated as CASQEGTEAFF.

The rearrangement joins TRBV25-1 to TRBJ2-3; the D gene is possibly TRBD1 (6 bases). The CDR3 length is 15 residues. The germline CDR1 and CDR2 sequences are MGHDK and SYGVNS. Trimming cost V 7 bases and J 5 bases, with 19 bases left between them. The CDR3 is CASTAAGVRGDTQYF. CDR3 nucleotide sequence: TGTGCCAGCACCGCCGCAGGGGTCAGGGGAGATACGCAGTATTTT.

This chain links TRBV5-6 with TRBJ1-2; no clear D gene. Trimming shortened V by 5 bases and J by 2 bases, and 10 bases separated the two germline ends. Looked up from germline, CDR1 is SGHDT and CDR2 is YYEEEE. The length of the CDR3 is 13 residues. CDR3 sequence: CASRHTENYGYTF. CDR3 bases: TGTGCCAGCAGACATACAGAGAACTATGGCTACACCTTC.

This rearrangement joins TRBV21-1 to TRBJ1-4; TRBD1 is taken as the D call from the table, unchecked against the DNA. TRBV21-1 counts as a pseudogene. This CDR3 is 18 amino acids long. CDR3 loop: CASSKEGQGAATNEKLFF. The CDR3 DNA follows: TGTGCCAGCAGCAAAGAGGGACAGGGGGCCGCAACTAATGAAAAACTGTTTTTT.

The chain carries TRBV5-5 and TRBJ1-2; D perhaps matches TRBD1 (5 bases). In germline, CDR1 is SGHKS, CDR2 YYEKEE (reference sequence). V was shortened by 5 bases and J by 5 bases, with 10 bases between the two germline ends. The CDR3 sequence is 12 residues long. The CDR3 DNA reads as TGTGCCAGCAGAGAAGGGGAATATGGCTACACCTTC. It encodes CASREGEYGYTF.

The chain employs TRBV12-3 or TRBV12-4 and TRBJ2-7; TRBD1 matches 7 bases. The CDR3 is 13 residues long. Trimming took 6 bases from V and 0 from J; bases not matched to a gene: 2. This chain's CDR3 is CASSRDSSYEQYF. Written as DNA, the CDR3 is TGTGCCAGCAGCAGGGACAGCTCCTACGAGCAGTACTTC.

This chain connects TRBV7-2 to TRBJ1-2; 9 bases are a match to TRBD1. The germline CDR1 and CDR2 sequences are SGHTA and FQGNSA. The CDR3 covers 15 residues. Losses at the gene ends were 1 base for V and 5 bases for J; bases not matched to a gene: 5. CDR3: CASSLVWDRAYGYTF. The CDR3 DNA is TGTGCCAGCAGCTTAGTATGGGACAGGGCTTATGGCTACACCTTC.

The V call is TRBV7-3, the J call TRBJ2-3, with 8 bases matching TRBD2. The ends lost 5 bases at V and 2 bases at J; junction bases unmatched: 12. The CDR3 loop spans 17 amino acids. Germline V gene sequence: CDR1 SGHTA, CDR2 FQGTGA. The CDR3 DNA reads as TGTGCCAGCAGCCCCCCAACAGCGGGGGCAGTCACAGATACGCAGTATTTT. Amino acids: CASSPPTAGAVTDTQYF.

Here the CDR3 reads CATSRLSGGSTDTQYF. CDR3 DNA sequence: TGTGCCACCAGCAGACTTAGCGGGGGGAGCACAGATACGCAGTATTTT. V gene TRBV15 combines with J gene TRBJ2-3, with 10 nucleotides matching TRBD2. The trim removed 2 bases at V and 0 bases at J, leaving 2 bases unmatched. In germline, CDR1 is LNHNV, CDR2 YYDKDF (reference sequence). This CDR3 comprises 16 residues. Using reference TRBV15 and TRBJ2-3 for the parts outside the CDR3, the full variable domain is DAMVIQNPRYQVTQFGKPVTLSCSQTLNHNVMYWYQQKSSQAPKLLFHYYDKDFNNEADTPDNFQSRRPNTSFCFLDIRSPGLGDTAMYLCATSRLSGGSTDTQYFGPGTRLTVL.

This chain joins TRBV7-8 and TRBJ1-1; TRBD1 might be the D (5 bases). From germline, CDR1 is SGHVS and CDR2 FQNEAQ. CDR3 length equals 14 residues. Trimming took off 3 bases at V and 0 bases at J, with 8 bases between the two ends. The CDR3 DNA reads TGTGCCAGCAGCTTCTCAGGGCTGAACACTGAAGCTTTCTTT. It is translated as CASSFSGLNTEAFF.